The 30 T cell receptor beta chains below come from one sample, sequenced in a study of vaccination effects on CD4 cells after COVID-19 (dated by TCRdb to about 2022). In the ViraFEST assay, PBMC were stimulated with viral peptide pools, and antigen-specific CD4+ T cell clonotypes were then identified by expansion using TCR sequencing. After less than 13 days of culture, CD4+ T cells were isolated with the EasySep CD4+ T cell isolation kit. Each participant received two doses of an mRNA SARS-CoV-2 vaccine, either BNT162b2 or mRNA-1273. The library was built by means of the immunoSEQ multiplex PCR assay. Imported from immuneACCESS, the table was reduced by TCRdb to in-frame sequences with V and J called. These copies leave out some clones; in studies compared against another copy, an unresolved V gene accounts for under half, and the cause of the remainder is not known. The sample table lists around 25,000 clones, approximately 79% of them with a count of one. The ten largest make up about 6.5% of the sample.

For these TCRs, the target antigens are not known. This specimen was CD4+ T cells from PBMCs cultured with SARS-CoV-2 spike peptides, taken after COVID-19 vaccination. The cell subset or site label, read with the paper, signifies: SARS-CoV-2 spike overlapping peptide pool stimulation. These receptors originate from a human donor who received a COVID-19 vaccine. Some clones in this sample may be carry-over from other donors' samples.

The CDR3 DNA reads as TGTGCCAGCAGCCCGGGACTAGCGGGGGGCCCCCAAGAGACCCAGTACTTC. Residues: CASSPGLAGGPQETQYF. This chain joins TRBV3-1 (or the pseudogene TRBV3-2) and TRBJ2-5, with 15 bases identical to TRBD2. With 4 bases clipped from V and 1 base from J, the junction kept 4 bases outside the gene matches. This CDR3 region has 17 residues. Germline CDR1 LGHDT, CDR2 YNNKEL (reference sequence).

This chain uses TRBV6-5 with TRBJ2-3; D uncertain. The CDR3 runs to 11 residues. CDR1 is MNHEY and CDR2 is SVGAGI in the germline V gene. The V end was cut by 8 bases, the J end by 4 bases, with 7 bases between. The CDR3 sequence: CASGRADTQYF. Written as DNA, the CDR3 is TGTGCCAGCGGCCGGGCAGATACGCAGTATTTT.

The V call is TRBV7-9, the J call TRBJ2-5; TRBD1 matches 9 bases. V lost 5 bases, J lost 5 bases, and 9 bases stayed unmatched. Germline values: CDR1 SEHNR, CDR2 FQNEAQ (reference sequence). The CDR3 runs to 15 residues. Here the CDR3 reads CASSKQGAIKETQYF. CDR3 nucleotide sequence: TGTGCCAGCAGCAAACAGGGGGCGATAAAGGAGACCCAGTACTTC.

The V call is TRBV6-5, the J call TRBJ2-6, with a weak D call TRBD1 (6 bases). The CDR3 is 16 amino acids. Trimming removed 3 bases at V and 2 bases at J, with 11 bases between. From germline, CDR1 is MNHEY and CDR2 SVGAGI. The CDR3 loop is CASSYTAGAGANVLTF. The CDR3 nucleotides are TGTGCCAGCAGTTATACCGCAGGGGCTGGGGCCAACGTCCTGACTTTC.

The rearrangement uses TRBV9 and TRBJ1-2; D unresolved. Germline CDR1 is SGDLS and CDR2 is YYNGEE. The V end was cut by 0 bases, the J end by 1 base, with 4 bases between. The CDR3 has 13 amino acids. CDR3 in amino acids: CASSVEVNYGYTF. CDR3 nucleotide sequence: TGTGCCAGCAGCGTAGAGGTTAACTATGGCTACACCTTC.

This chain connects TRBV6-1 to TRBJ1-2, with 7 bases aligning to TRBD1. This CDR3 contains 13 residues. The V gene end was trimmed by 2 bases and the J gene end by 8 bases; junction bases not matched to a gene: 5. CDR1 is MNHNS and CDR2 is SASEGT in the germline V gene. The CDR3, as DNA: TGTGCCAGCAGTGAAAAAGGGACAGCCGGCTACACCTTC. Translation gives CASSEKGTAGYTF.

The gene calls are TRBV7-9 and TRBJ2-3; D is unclear. V shed 5 bases and J shed 4 bases, with 10 bases lying between them. The CDR3 has 13 amino acids. From germline, CDR1 is SEHNR and CDR2 FQNEAQ (reference sequence). This chain's CDR3 is CASSLGYPDTQYF. The DNA for the CDR3 is TGTGCCAGCAGCCTGGGGTACCCAGATACGCAGTATTTT. Together with reference TRBV7-9 and TRBJ2-3, the CDR3 gives the full variable domain: DTGVSQNPRHKITKRGQNVTFRCDPISEHNRLYWYRQTLGQGPEFLTYFQNEAQLEKSRLLSDRFSAERPKGSFSTLEIQRTEQGDSAMYLCASSLGYPDTQYFGPGTRLTVL.

This chain joins TRBV5-1 and TRBJ2-5; possibly TRBD2 for D (5 bases). Trimming cost V 4 bases and J 1 base, with 11 bases left between them. The CDR3 has 14 residues. CDR1 is SGHRS and CDR2 is YFSETQ in the germline V gene. In DNA, the CDR3 is TGCGCCAGCAGCGGACTGCCCGCCCAAGAGACCCAGTACTTC. Its protein is CASSGLPAQETQYF.

The chain carries TRBV24-1 and TRBJ2-5; TRBD1 agrees at 9 bases. The CDR3 has 15 residues. The trim removed 4 bases at V and 4 bases at J, leaving 6 bases unmatched. Germline CDR1 reads KGHDR; CDR2 reads SFDVKD. This CDR3 reads CATSDRQGGRETQYF. Here the CDR3 DNA reads TGTGCCACCAGTGACCGACAGGGGGGTAGAGAGACCCAGTACTTC.

This clone was recorded a few times. This rearrangement joins TRBV5-6 to TRBJ2-3; 8 bases fit TRBD2. Germline trimming cut 4 bases from V and 2 bases from J; bases unmatched to any gene: 9. The V gene's germline CDR1 is SGHDT and CDR2 YYEEEE. CDR3 length equals 16 residues. CDR3: CASSAAGRGDTDTQYF. In DNA, the CDR3 is TGTGCCAGCAGCGCTGCTGGGCGGGGGGACACAGATACGCAGTATTTT.

The chain carries TRBV18 and TRBJ2-5; D may be TRBD1 (6 bases). CDR3 length equals 14 residues. Germline assignment: CDR1 KGHSH and CDR2 LQKENI. Trimming pared 4 bases from V and 0 bases from J, leaving 9 bases between. The CDR3 coding sequence is TGTGCCAGCTCACTCCGGGACAACCAAGAGACCCAGTACTTC. This gives the protein CASSLRDNQETQYF.

The chain uses TRBV11-2 and TRBJ2-2; the match to TRBD2 covers 9 bases. CDR1 SGHAT and CDR2 FQNNGV come from the germline V gene. The trim removed 5 bases at V and 5 bases at J, leaving 12 bases unmatched. The CDR3 spans 17 residues. This chain's CDR3 is CASSLRAGGPRTGELFF. The CDR3 bases are TGTGCCAGCAGCCTAAGGGCGGGGGGGCCTCGTACCGGGGAGCTGTTTTTT.

The J gene is TRBJ1-5, the V gene TRBV2; no definite D call. V lost 7 bases and J 1 base, leaving 8 bases between the germline ends. CDR1 is SNHLY and CDR2 is FYNNEI in the germline V gene. The CDR3 sequence is 13 residues long. CDR3 sequence reads: CASIGSSNQPQHF. The DNA for the CDR3 is TGTGCCAGCATCGGGTCGAGCAATCAGCCCCAGCATTTT.

This clone was seen more than once but under ten times. The rearrangement joins TRBV7-2 to TRBJ1-6; D gene ambiguous. Germline V CDR1 and CDR2: SGHTA, FQGNSA. Trimming stripped 0 bases from V and 8 bases from J, with 8 bases between. The CDR3 is 14 residues long. In DNA, the CDR3 is TGTGCCAGCAGCTTAGCCAGGAGCTATTCACCCCTCCACTTT. Amino acids: CASSLARSYSPLHF.

This chain uses TRBV5-4 with TRBJ2-5, with TRBD2 matching 7 bases. Losses at the gene ends were 4 bases for V and 5 bases for J; bases not matched to a gene: 11. The CDR3 runs to 15 residues. CDR1 is SGHNT and CDR2 is YYREEE in the germline V gene (reference sequence). CDR3 protein: CASSIPTGGVETQYF. In nucleotides, the CDR3 is TGTGCCAGCAGCATACCCACTGGGGGGGTTGAGACCCAGTACTTC.

The chain uses TRBV29-1 and TRBJ1-2; TRBD1 matches at 9 bases. The CDR3 has 17 amino acids. Germline CDR1 and CDR2: SQVTM and ANQGSEA. The junction had 12 bases not matched to a gene; V was cut back by 4 bases and J by 0 bases. CDR3 DNA: TGCAGCGTTGGAGCCATGGGACAGGGCTCAACTAACTATGGCTACACCTTC. Protein product: CSVGAMGQGSTNYGYTF. Supplemented by reference TRBV29-1 and TRBJ1-2, the full variable domain reads SAVISQKPSRDICQRGTSLTIQCQVDSQVTMMFWYRQQPGQSLTLIATANQGSEATYESGFVIDKFPISRPNLTFSTLTVSNMSPEDSSIYLCSVGAMGQGSTNYGYTFGSGTRLTVV.

This chain joins TRBV18 and TRBJ2-2; 13 positions match TRBD2. The trim removed 8 bases at V and 0 bases at J, leaving 6 bases unmatched. The CDR3 spans 17 residues. From germline, CDR1 is KGHSH and CDR2 LQKENI. The CDR3 spells CASRGLAGSANTGELFF. CDR3 DNA sequence: TGTGCCAGCAGGGGACTAGCGGGGAGCGCGAACACCGGGGAGCTGTTTTTT. Looking up the rest from reference TRBV18 and TRBJ2-2 gives the full variable domain: NAGVMQNPRHLVRRRGQEARLRCSPMKGHSHVYWYRQLPEEGLKFMVYLQKENIIDESGMPKERFSAEFPKEGPSILRIQQVVRGDSAAYFCASRGLAGSANTGELFFGEGSRLTVL.

The J gene is TRBJ2-3, the V gene TRBV5-1; 11 bases map to TRBD2. CDR3 length: 16 amino acids. V shed 3 bases, J shed 4 bases, and the junction held 7 bases outside the gene matches. Germline loops: CDR1 SGHRS, CDR2 YFSETQ. The CDR3 protein is CASSSSLAGAADTQYF. CDR3 sequence (DNA): TGCGCCAGCAGCTCTTCACTAGCGGGGGCCGCAGATACGCAGTATTTT.

This clone came up a few times. The chain is built from TRBV11-2 and TRBJ2-7; no definite D call. V lost 0 bases to trimming and J lost 7 bases, with 13 bases between them. Germline loops: CDR1 SGHAT, CDR2 FQNNGV. This CDR3 comprises 14 residues. CDR3 DNA: TGTGCCAGCAGCTTAGACCTAAGAGTTGGGGAGCAGTACGTC. Amino acids: CASSLDLRVGEQYV.

A few counts support this clone. This chain connects TRBV30 to TRBJ1-6; D is unclear. The V gene's germline CDR1 is GTSNPN and CDR2 SVGIG (reference sequence). There are 14 residues in the CDR3. Trimming removed 0 bases at V and 9 bases at J, with 12 bases between. The DNA for the CDR3 is TGTGCCTGGAGTGTAGAAGGATACAGTTCACCCCTCCACTTT. This gives the protein CAWSVEGYSSPLHF.

This clone was found a few times. The rearrangement uses TRBV18 and TRBJ2-2; no definite D call. V lost 4 bases and J lost 5, with 11 bases in between. Per germline, CDR1 KGHSH and CDR2 LQKENI. The CDR3 consists of 14 residues. The CDR3 bases are TGTGCCAGCTCACTCTGGACGTGGACCGGGGAGCTGTTTTTT. It encodes CASSLWTWTGELFF.

The V gene is TRBV12-3 or TRBV12-4, the J gene TRBJ2-7; D is undetermined. Trimming cost V 3 bases and J 3 bases, with 9 bases left between them. This CDR3 spans 13 amino acids. CDR3 loop: CASSFQAGYEQYV. CDR3 sequence (DNA): TGTGCCAGCAGTTTTCAGGCTGGCTACGAGCAGTACGTC.

The chain links TRBV5-1 to TRBJ2-5, with TRBD2 matching over 13 bases. Germline CDR1 is SGHRS and CDR2 is YFSETQ. The V and J ends lost 3 bases and 5 bases, in that order; junction bases with no gene match: 4. CDR3 size: 15 residues. CDR3 residues: CASSSLAGGPETQYF. In nucleotides, the CDR3 is TGCGCCAGCAGCTCACTAGCGGGGGGGCCGGAGACCCAGTACTTC.

The chain recombines TRBV5-1 with TRBJ2-2, with 9 bases aligning to TRBD1. Unmatched junction bases numbered 2, after V lost 4 bases and J lost 1 base. Germline-derived CDR1 and CDR2 are SGHRS and YFSETQ. The CDR3 is made up of 15 amino acids. The CDR3 loop is CASSLDRGNTGELFF. The CDR3 nucleotides read TGCGCCAGCAGCCTGGACAGGGGGAACACCGGGGAGCTGTTTTTT.

The V and J genes are TRBV6-5 and TRBJ1-2, with 7 nucleotides matching TRBD1. Germline assignment: CDR1 MNHEY and CDR2 SVGAGI. The CDR3 is 15 residues long. V was pared by 0 bases and J by 4 bases, with 5 bases of the junction left unmatched. The CDR3 DNA follows: TGTGCCAGCAGTTACTCCCCAGGGGGACCCTATGGCTACACCTTC. Protein sequence: CASSYSPGGPYGYTF.

This clone was counted a single time. The V call is TRBV3-1 (or the pseudogene TRBV3-2), the J call TRBJ2-3; no firm D call. This CDR3 spans 14 amino acids. Germline values: CDR1 LGHDT, CDR2 YNNKEL (reference sequence). The ends were cut back, 0 bases at V and 5 bases at J, with 9 bases in the middle. CDR3 DNA sequence: TGTGCCAGCAGCCAAGATCGGGCTAGAGATACGCAGTATTTT. Its translation: CASSQDRARDTQYF.

The chain has TRBV5-5 and TRBJ1-6, with TRBD1 identical over 8 bases. Germline-derived CDR1 and CDR2 are SGHKS and YYEKEE (reference sequence). This CDR3 contains 17 residues. V lost 2 bases and J lost 8; bases outside the gene matches: 12. CDR3 loop: CASSLQLTGEVYSPLHF. CDR3 bases: TGTGCCAGCAGCTTACAATTGACAGGGGAGGTATATTCACCCCTCCACTTT.

The chain recombines TRBV5-1 with TRBJ1-4; 7 bases fit TRBD1. The CDR3 runs to 15 residues. Germline loops: CDR1 SGHRS, CDR2 YFSETQ. J gave up 3 bases and V 5 bases, and 7 bases lay outside the gene matches. CDR3 sequence reads: CASRFGQAANEKLFF. CDR3 nucleotides: TGCGCCAGCAGATTTGGACAGGCGGCTAATGAAAAACTGTTTTTT.

The rearrangement joins TRBV18 to TRBJ2-3; D remains ambiguous. The V end was cut by 1 base, the J end by 2 bases, with 10 bases between. CDR3 length equals 15 residues. CDR1 and CDR2 (germline): KGHSH, LQKENI. As DNA, the CDR3 is TGTGCCAGCTCACCACGGGGTTTACTCACAGATACGCAGTATTTT. Residues: CASSPRGLLTDTQYF.

This sequence joins TRBV19 and TRBJ2-6, with D unclear. V dropped 7 bases and J dropped 4 bases, with 17 bases sitting between them. Germline lookup yields CDR1 LNHDA and CDR2 SQIVND (reference sequence). The CDR3 extends over 16 amino acids. The chain's CDR3 is CASTIVTGTGANVLTF. The CDR3 nucleotides read TGTGCCAGTACTATTGTTACGGGTACCGGGGCCAACGTCCTGACTTTC.